This TCR beta chain originates from a study of human T cells and chemical hapten exposure. Looking at the study overall: Patients, chiefly female, had alopecia areata, totalis or universalis.

Many counts were recorded for this clonotype. TCRdb reprocessed the RACE reads with MiXCR, giving one entry per CDR3 protein. The data hold a few hundred thousand distinct CDR3 sequences, with almost 8% observed a single time. The time point was: pre-sensitization, week 0. The treatment denotes: therapeutic diphenylcyclopropenone sensitization with weekly scalp DPC. Patch tests were applied only after blood draws. Someone pulled total RNA out of unfractionated whole blood. The CDR3 extends over 16 amino acids. From germline, CDR1 is SGHRS and CDR2 YFSETQ. V gave up 0 bases and J gave up 1 base, with 10 bases separating them.

The sample here was whole blood, taken in connection with sensitization to the hapten diphenylcyclopropenone (DPC). The genes are TRBV5-1 and TRBJ2-2, with D unresolved. The clonotype was recovered from a young man with alopecia areata. Some clones in this sample may be carry-over from other donors' samples. This CDR3 is CASSLGIGLNTGELFF. The CDR3 nucleotides are TGCGCCAGCAGCTTGGGTATCGGGTTGAACACCGGGGAGCTGTTTTTT. The whole variable domain, remainder taken from reference TRBV5-1 and TRBJ2-2, is KAGVTQTPRYLIKTRGQQVTLSCSPISGHRSVSWYQQTPGQGLQFLFEYFSETQRNKGNFPGRFSGRQFSNSRSEMNVSTLELGDSALYLCASSLGIGLNTGELFFGEGSRLTVL.